This TCR beta chain was recorded in a study of shared clonotypes between healthy human individuals. The CDR3 has 15 amino acids. Trimming cost V 4 bases and J 6 bases; bases outside gene matches: 8. CDR1 and CDR2 (germline): SGHDT, YYEEEE. The method was immunoSEQ multiplex PCR; TCRdb's version includes in-frame clones alone and lacks a portion of them. The table records 2 million to 2.5 million clones, about 90% of them present only once. Source material: naive CD4+ T cells from PBMCs. Subset in this sample: CD45RA+ positively selected. The rearrangement links TRBV5-6 to TRBJ2-5; 11 nucleotides align to TRBD2. This receptor was identified in a man in his late teens or twenties in good health. Some clones in this sample may be carry-over from other donors' samples. This chain's CDR3 is CASSRVAGGPQTQYF. The CDR3 bases are TGTGCCAGCAGCCGTGTAGCGGGAGGGCCGCAGACCCAGTACTTC.